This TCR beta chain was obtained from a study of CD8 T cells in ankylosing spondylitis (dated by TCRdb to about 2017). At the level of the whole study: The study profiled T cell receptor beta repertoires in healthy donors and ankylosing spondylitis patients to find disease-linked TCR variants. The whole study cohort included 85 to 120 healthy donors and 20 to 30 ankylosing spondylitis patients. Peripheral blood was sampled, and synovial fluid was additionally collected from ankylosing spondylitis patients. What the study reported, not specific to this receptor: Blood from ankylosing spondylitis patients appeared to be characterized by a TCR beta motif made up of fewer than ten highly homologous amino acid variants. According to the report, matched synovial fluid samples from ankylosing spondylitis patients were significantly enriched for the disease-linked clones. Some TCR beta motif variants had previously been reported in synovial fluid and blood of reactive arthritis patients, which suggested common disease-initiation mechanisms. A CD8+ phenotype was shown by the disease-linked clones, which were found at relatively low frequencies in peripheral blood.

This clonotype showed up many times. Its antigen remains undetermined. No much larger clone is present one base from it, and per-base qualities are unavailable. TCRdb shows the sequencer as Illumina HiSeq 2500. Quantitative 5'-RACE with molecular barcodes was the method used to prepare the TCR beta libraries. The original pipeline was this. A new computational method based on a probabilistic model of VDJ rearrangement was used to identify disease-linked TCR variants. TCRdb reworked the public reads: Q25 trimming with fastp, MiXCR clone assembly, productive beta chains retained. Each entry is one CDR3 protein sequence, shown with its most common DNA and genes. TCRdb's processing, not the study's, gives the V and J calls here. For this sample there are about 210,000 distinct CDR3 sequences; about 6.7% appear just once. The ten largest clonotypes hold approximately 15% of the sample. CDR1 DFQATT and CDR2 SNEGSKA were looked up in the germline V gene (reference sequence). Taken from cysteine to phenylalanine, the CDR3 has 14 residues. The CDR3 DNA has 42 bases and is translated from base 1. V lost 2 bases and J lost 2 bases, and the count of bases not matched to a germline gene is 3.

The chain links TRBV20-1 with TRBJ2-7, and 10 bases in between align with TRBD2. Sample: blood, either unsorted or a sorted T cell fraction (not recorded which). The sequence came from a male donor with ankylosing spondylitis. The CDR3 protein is CSARSLAGAYEQYF. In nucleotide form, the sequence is TGCAGTGCTAGATCGCTAGCGGGAGCCTACGAGCAGTACTTC.